This record looks at one T cell receptor (beta chain) sequence and its context. The protocol was immunoSEQ multiplex PCR, while the TCRdb copy is restricted to in-frame clones and leaves out a portion. The table has 150,000 or so clones, about 90% seen once. The ends were cut back, 10 bases at V and 0 bases at J, with 16 bases in the middle. This CDR3 has 15 amino acids. Germline values: CDR1 LNHDA, CDR2 SQIVND (reference sequence). The sample belongs to a study of T cell responses to AZD1222 COVID-19 vaccine. The sequence was obtained from an adult who received the AZD1222 COVID-19 vaccine. This sequence joins TRBV19 and TRBJ2-1; D is uncertain. Here the sequenced sample was peripheral blood, taken 28 days after the second AZD1222 dose. The CDR3 sequence: CATRAVPSSYNEQFF. The CDR3 coding sequence is TGTGCCACCCGCGCTGTGCCTAGCTCCTACAATGAGCAGTTCTTC.